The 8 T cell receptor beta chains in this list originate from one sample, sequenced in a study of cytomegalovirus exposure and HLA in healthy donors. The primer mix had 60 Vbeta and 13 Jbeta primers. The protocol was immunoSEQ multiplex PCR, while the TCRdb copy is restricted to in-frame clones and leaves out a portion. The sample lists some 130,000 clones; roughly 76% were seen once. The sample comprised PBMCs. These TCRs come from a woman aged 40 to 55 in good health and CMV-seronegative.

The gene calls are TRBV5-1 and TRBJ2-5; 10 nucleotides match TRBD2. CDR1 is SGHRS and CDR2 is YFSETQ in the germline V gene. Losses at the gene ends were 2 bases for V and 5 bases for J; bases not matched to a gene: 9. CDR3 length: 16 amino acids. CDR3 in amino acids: CASSFSGGAILETQYF. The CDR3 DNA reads TGCGCCAGCAGCTTCAGCGGGGGGGCCATTTTGGAGACCCAGTACTTC.

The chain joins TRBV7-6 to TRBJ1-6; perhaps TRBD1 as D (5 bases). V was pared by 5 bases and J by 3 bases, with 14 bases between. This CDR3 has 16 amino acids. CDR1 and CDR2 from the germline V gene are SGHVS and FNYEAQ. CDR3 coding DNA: TGTGCCAGCAGCCTCCGGACGCAGGGCTATAATTCACCCCTCCACTTT. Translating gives CASSLRTQGYNSPLHF.

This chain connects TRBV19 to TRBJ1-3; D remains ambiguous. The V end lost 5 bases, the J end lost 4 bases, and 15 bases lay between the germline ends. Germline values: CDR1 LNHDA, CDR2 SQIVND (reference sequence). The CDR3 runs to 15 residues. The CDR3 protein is CASSRGKLGGNTIYF. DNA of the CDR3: TGTGCCAGTAGTCGAGGGAAACTTGGAGGAAACACCATATATTTT. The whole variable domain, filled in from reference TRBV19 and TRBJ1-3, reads DGGITQSPKYLFRKEGQNVTLSCEQNLNHDAMYWYRQDPGQGLRLIYYSQIVNDFQKGDIAEGYSVSREKKESFPLTVTSAQKNPTAFYLCASSRGKLGGNTIYFGEGSWLTVV.

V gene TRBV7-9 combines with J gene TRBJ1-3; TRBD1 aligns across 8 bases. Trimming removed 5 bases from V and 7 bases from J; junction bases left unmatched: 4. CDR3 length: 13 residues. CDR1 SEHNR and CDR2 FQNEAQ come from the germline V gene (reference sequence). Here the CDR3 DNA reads TGTGCCAGCAGCCAAGGACAGGGTAACACCATATATTTT. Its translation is CASSQGQGNTIYF.

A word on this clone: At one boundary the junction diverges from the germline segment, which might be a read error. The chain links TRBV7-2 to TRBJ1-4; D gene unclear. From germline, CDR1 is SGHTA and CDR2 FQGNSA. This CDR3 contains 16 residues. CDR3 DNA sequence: TGTGCCAGCAGCTTATCCGGACTAGCGGGTAATAAAAAACTGTTTTTT. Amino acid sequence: CASSLSGLAGNKKLFF.

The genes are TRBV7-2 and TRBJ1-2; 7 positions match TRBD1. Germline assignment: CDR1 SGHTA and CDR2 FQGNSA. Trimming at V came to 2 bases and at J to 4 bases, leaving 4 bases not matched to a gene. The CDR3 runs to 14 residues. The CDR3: CASSLYQGVYGYTF. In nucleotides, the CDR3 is TGTGCCAGCAGCTTATACCAGGGGGTCTATGGCTACACCTTC.

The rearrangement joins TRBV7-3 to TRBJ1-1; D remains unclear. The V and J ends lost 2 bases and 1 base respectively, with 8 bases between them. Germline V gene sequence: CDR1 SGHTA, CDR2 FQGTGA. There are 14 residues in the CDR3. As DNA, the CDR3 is TGTGCCAGCAGCTTATTAGCAGAGAACACTGAAGCTTTCTTT. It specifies CASSLLAENTEAFF.

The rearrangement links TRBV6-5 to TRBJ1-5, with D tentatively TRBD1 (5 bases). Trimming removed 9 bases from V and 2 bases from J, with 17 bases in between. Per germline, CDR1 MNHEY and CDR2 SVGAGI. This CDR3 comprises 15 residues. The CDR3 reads CASRVTGGGNQPQHF. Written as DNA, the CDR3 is TGTGCCAGTCGAGTCACGGGGGGTGGCAATCAGCCCCAGCATTTT.